These 25 T cell receptor beta chains share one sample of origin, sequenced in a study of blood T cell repertoires in COVID-19. The data were produced by immunoSEQ multiplex PCR, yet TCRdb's version contains in-frame clones alone and is incomplete. The data contain 300,000 to 450,000 clones, more than 75% of them singletons. The material sequenced was peripheral blood. These TCRs come from a human donor in a cohort sampled during active COVID-19.

The rearrangement joins TRBV7-8 to TRBJ2-7; 12 bases line up with TRBD1. The CDR3 runs to 17 residues. V lost 5 bases to trimming and J lost 3 bases; unmatched junction nucleotides: 11. Per the germline V gene, CDR1 is SGHVS and CDR2 is FQNEAQ. This CDR3 reads CASSPPGQGARVYEQYF. CDR3 coding DNA: TGTGCCAGCAGCCCTCCGGGACAGGGGGCGCGAGTCTACGAGCAGTACTTC.

The chain links TRBV28 to TRBJ1-2, with 7 bases fitting TRBD1. V dropped 5 bases and J dropped 7; count of bases not matched to a gene: 10. Germline V lookup: CDR1 MDHEN, CDR2 SYDVKM. The CDR3 length is 14 residues. CDR3 residues: CASSPGDRRAGYTF. CDR3 bases: TGTGCCAGCAGTCCGGGGGACAGACGGGCTGGCTACACCTTC.

The chain couples TRBV19 to TRBJ2-3; tentative D call: TRBD2 (6 bases). V was pared by 6 bases and J by 1 base, with 14 bases between. CDR3 size: 15 residues. Germline CDR1 and CDR2: LNHDA and SQIVND (reference sequence). CDR3: CASRSGPGGTDTQYF. CDR3 nucleotide sequence: TGTGCCAGTAGGTCTGGGCCGGGAGGCACAGATACGCAGTATTTT.

CDR3 DNA sequence: TGTGCCAGCAGCCTCCGGGACTATTTGTTCTTC. Translation gives CASSLRDYLFF. V usage is TRBV9 and J usage is TRBJ2-1; TRBD2 matches at 7 bases. This CDR3 has 11 residues. Germline V CDR1 and CDR2: SGDLS, YYNGEE. V lost 4 bases to trimming and J lost 15 bases; unmatched junction nucleotides: 7.

The chain recombines TRBV2 with TRBJ2-2; the match to TRBD1 covers 8 bases. The CDR3 is 15 amino acids. CDR1 is SNHLY, CDR2 FYNNEI, per germline. J lost 8 bases, V lost 6 bases, and 11 bases had no gene match. CDR3 DNA sequence: TGTGCCAGCAGGCTGCCGGGACAGGCTCAGGGGGAGCTGTTTTTT. It translates to CASRLPGQAQGELFF. Supplemented by reference TRBV2 and TRBJ2-2, the full variable domain reads EPEVTQTPSHQVTQMGQEVILRCVPISNHLYFYWYRQILGQKVEFLVSFYNNEISEKSEIFDDQFSVERPDGSNFTLKIRSTKLEDSAMYFCASRLPGQAQGELFFGEGSRLTVL.

The rearrangement joins TRBV28 to TRBJ2-3; 12 bases align to TRBD2. Trimming cost V 2 bases and J 3 bases; bases outside gene matches: 9. Germline CDR1 reads MDHEN; CDR2 reads SYDVKM. The CDR3 extends over 18 amino acids. The CDR3 DNA sequence: TGTGCCAGCAGTTTAAATAGACTAGCGGGAGTTCGGACAGATACGCAGTATTTT. It translates to CASSLNRLAGVRTDTQYF.

The chain recombines TRBV6-5 with TRBJ1-2; TRBD1 might be the D (5 bases). Per germline, CDR1 MNHEY and CDR2 SVGAGI. The ends were cut back, 5 bases at V and 1 base at J, with 11 bases in the middle. CDR3 length equals 14 residues. In DNA form, the CDR3 reads TGTGCCAGCAGTCGCGTTCAGGGTAACTATGGCTACACCTTC. Protein sequence: CASSRVQGNYGYTF.

This chain joins TRBV30 and TRBJ2-5; D perhaps matches TRBD2 (7 bases). The V end was cut by 5 bases, the J end by 5 bases, with 15 bases between. The CDR3 runs to 13 residues. Germline V gene lookup returns CDR1 GTSNPN and CDR2 SVGIG (reference sequence). The CDR3 reads CAWGTGGPETQYF. CDR3 DNA sequence: TGTGCCTGGGGGACCGGGGGGCCGGAGACCCAGTACTTC.

The chain uses TRBV7-2 and TRBJ2-5; 9 bases fit TRBD1. The CDR3 covers 15 residues. V trimming: 3 bases; J trimming: 3 bases; junction bases outside the gene matches: 5. Germline CDR1 SGHTA, CDR2 FQGNSA. The CDR3 DNA follows: TGTGCCAGCAGCTTCCGGGACAGGGAGGAAGAGACCCAGTACTTC. Its translation: CASSFRDREEETQYF.

This clone came up once. The chain carries TRBV30 and TRBJ1-2; no definite D call. The CDR3 loop spans 11 amino acids. V shed 0 bases and J shed 9 bases, with 8 bases lying between them. CDR1 and CDR2 from the germline V gene are GTSNPN and SVGIG (reference sequence). DNA for the CDR3: TGTGCCTGGAGTGTGGGCAGACGCTACACCTTC. Translating gives CAWSVGRRYTF.

The chain links TRBV28 to TRBJ1-1, with D perhaps matching TRBD1 (6 bases). The CDR3 sequence is 12 residues long. Germline assignment: CDR1 MDHEN and CDR2 SYDVKM. With 7 bases removed from V and 11 bases from J, the gap between germline ends came to 17 bases. The CDR3 sequence: CASILTPGVAFF. CDR3 sequence (DNA): TGTGCCAGCATCTTAACCCCAGGGGTGGCTTTCTTT.

The rearrangement joins TRBV2 to TRBJ2-4; 7 bases align to TRBD1. The CDR3 covers 14 residues. V was pared by 6 bases and J by 1 base, with 3 bases of the junction left unmatched. The germline gives CDR1 SNHLY, CDR2 FYNNEI. The CDR3 DNA follows: TGTGCCAGCAGCTTCAGGGGGGCCAAAAACATTCAGTACTTC. This gives the protein CASSFRGAKNIQYF. The complete variable domain, with remaining parts taken from reference TRBV2 and TRBJ2-4, reads EPEVTQTPSHQVTQMGQEVILRCVPISNHLYFYWYRQILGQKVEFLVSFYNNEISEKSEIFDDQFSVERPDGSNFTLKIRSTKLEDSAMYFCASSFRGAKNIQYFGAGTRLSVL.

This clone is a singleton in its sample. The CDR3 sequence is CASQRYPSTDTQYF. The CDR3 region has the DNA TGTGCCTCCCAACGGTATCCTAGCACAGATACGCAGTATTTT. The rearrangement joins TRBV2 to TRBJ2-3; D is uncertain. The CDR3 runs 14 residues. The V end lost 11 bases, the J end lost 0 bases, and 15 bases lay between the germline ends. CDR1 is SNHLY and CDR2 is FYNNEI in the germline V gene. Based on the CDR3 plus reference TRBV2 and TRBJ2-3, the full variable domain is EPEVTQTPSHQVTQMGQEVILRCVPISNHLYFYWYRQILGQKVEFLVSFYNNEISEKSEIFDDQFSVERPDGSNFTLKIRSTKLEDSAMYFCASQRYPSTDTQYFGPGTRLTVL.

The chain carries TRBV30 and TRBJ2-1; 9 bases line up with TRBD2. The germline CDR1 and CDR2 sequences are GTSNPN and SVGIG (reference sequence). The CDR3 is 14 residues long. V shed 1 base and J 8 bases; nucleotides not matched to a gene: 6. The CDR3 DNA reads TGTGCCTGGAGTGCCTCCAAGCGGGGGGATGAGCAGTTCTTC. The encoded protein is CAWSASKRGDEQFF. Supplemented by reference TRBV30 and TRBJ2-1, the full variable domain reads SQTIHQWPATLVQPVGSPLSLECTVEGTSNPNLYWYRQAAGRGLQLLFYSVGIGQISSEVPQNLSASRPQDRQFILSSKKLLLSDSGFYLCAWSASKRGDEQFFGPGTRLTVL.

This chain connects TRBV7-3 to TRBJ2-3; 14 nucleotides align to TRBD2. The V and J ends lost 0 bases and 4 bases, in that order; junction bases with no gene match: 3. From germline, CDR1 is SGHTA and CDR2 FQGTGA. CDR3 size: 17 residues. The CDR3, as DNA: TGTGCCAGCAGCTTAACCGGACTAGCGGGAGGAGCAGATACGCAGTATTTT. Its translation is CASSLTGLAGGADTQYF.

The chain recombines TRBV9 with TRBJ2-3, with TRBD2 matching 12 bases. The V gene end was trimmed by 3 bases and the J gene end by 6 bases; junction bases not matched to a gene: 5. The CDR3 spans 15 residues. Germline V gene sequence: CDR1 SGDLS, CDR2 YYNGEE. The CDR3 protein is CASSASGGAWDTQYF. CDR3 nucleotide sequence: TGTGCCAGCAGCGCTAGCGGGGGGGCCTGGGATACGCAGTATTTT.

The chain carries TRBV19 and TRBJ2-1; 14 bases match TRBD2. V lost 7 bases and J lost 4; bases outside the gene matches: 9. Per germline, CDR1 LNHDA and CDR2 SQIVND (reference sequence). The CDR3 loop spans 17 amino acids. This chain's CDR3 is CASTDGGTSGGYNEQFF. DNA for the CDR3: TGTGCCAGTACCGATGGTGGGACTAGCGGGGGATACAATGAGCAGTTCTTC.

The chain is built from TRBV6-4 and TRBJ1-1, with D tentatively TRBD1 (5 bases). The CDR3 spans 14 residues. Germline V gives CDR1 MRHNA, CDR2 SNTAGT. The ends were cut back, 6 bases at V and 0 bases at J, with 11 bases in the middle. CDR3 nucleotide sequence: TGTGCCAGCAGGGCAGGGCCCATGAACACTGAAGCTTTCTTT. It specifies CASRAGPMNTEAFF.

The V gene is TRBV18, the J gene TRBJ2-4; a weak D match, TRBD2 (6 bases). Germline CDR1 reads KGHSH; CDR2 reads LQKENI. CDR3 size: 14 residues. Trimming pared 4 bases from V and 2 bases from J, leaving 9 bases between. The CDR3 nucleotides are TGTGCCAGCTCACGGGACTCCACCAAAAACATTCAGTACTTC. Its protein is CASSRDSTKNIQYF.

For this clone: The junction shows a germline mismatch at one end, possibly a read error. The sample holds other DNA sequences that translate to the same CDR3. The V gene is TRBV5-1, the J gene TRBJ1-1; 9 bases align to TRBD1. The V gene's germline CDR1 is SGHRS and CDR2 YFSETQ. The CDR3 covers 13 residues. The CDR3 is CASSGTGSTEAFF. As DNA, the CDR3 is TGCGCCAGCAGCGGGACAGGGAGCACTGAGGCTTTCTTT.

This chain joins TRBV4-2 and TRBJ1-6; 9 nucleotides match TRBD1. The germline gives CDR1 LGHNA, CDR2 YNFKEQ. The trim removed 0 bases at V and 9 bases at J, leaving 9 bases unmatched. This CDR3 comprises 17 residues. In nucleotides, the CDR3 is TGTGCCAGCAGCCAAGAGGGACAGGGCATTAACCTTTCACCCCTCCACTTT. This codes for CASSQEGQGINLSPLHF.

This chain connects TRBV7-8 to TRBJ2-5; the match to TRBD1 covers 10 bases. From germline, CDR1 is SGHVS and CDR2 FQNEAQ. This CDR3 contains 14 residues. J gave up 5 bases and V 7 bases, and 7 bases lay outside the gene matches. The CDR3 DNA reads as TGTGCCAGCAACGGGGGACAGGGGAGGGAGACCCAGTACTTC. This gives the protein CASNGGQGRETQYF. The full variable domain, completed using reference TRBV7-8 and TRBJ2-5, is GAGVSQSPRYKVAKRGQDVALRCDPISGHVSLFWYQQALGQGPEFLTYFQNEAQLDKSGLPSDRFFAERPEGSVSTLKIQRTQQEDSAVYLCASNGGQGRETQYFGPGTRLLVL.

The gene calls are TRBV30 and TRBJ1-4, with D perhaps TRBD1 (5 bases). Germline CDR1 and CDR2: GTSNPN and SVGIG (reference sequence). The CDR3 consists of 12 residues. Deletions cut 4 bases from V and 8 bases from J, with 11 bases between. The CDR3, as DNA: TGTGCCTGGAAAGGGGATAGGGAAAAACTGTTTTTT. It encodes CAWKGDREKLFF.

The gene calls are TRBV27 and TRBJ2-7; D might be TRBD2 (5 bases). Germline loops: CDR1 MNHEY, CDR2 SMNVEV (reference sequence). The CDR3 has 13 amino acids. Trimming cost V 5 bases and J 2 bases, with 10 bases left between them. The CDR3 sequence is CASSSSATYEQYF. The CDR3 nucleotides read TGTGCCAGCAGTAGTAGCGCAACCTACGAGCAGTACTTC.

The CDR3 loop reads CASSLGAGGTYEQYF. Written as DNA, the CDR3 is TGTGCCAGCAGCTTAGGGGCCGGGGGGACCTACGAGCAGTACTTC. The chain is built from TRBV7-6 and TRBJ2-7; 7 positions agree with TRBD2. The CDR3 consists of 15 residues. The ends lost 1 base at V and 2 bases at J; junction bases unmatched: 5. The germline CDR1 and CDR2 sequences are SGHVS and FNYEAQ.